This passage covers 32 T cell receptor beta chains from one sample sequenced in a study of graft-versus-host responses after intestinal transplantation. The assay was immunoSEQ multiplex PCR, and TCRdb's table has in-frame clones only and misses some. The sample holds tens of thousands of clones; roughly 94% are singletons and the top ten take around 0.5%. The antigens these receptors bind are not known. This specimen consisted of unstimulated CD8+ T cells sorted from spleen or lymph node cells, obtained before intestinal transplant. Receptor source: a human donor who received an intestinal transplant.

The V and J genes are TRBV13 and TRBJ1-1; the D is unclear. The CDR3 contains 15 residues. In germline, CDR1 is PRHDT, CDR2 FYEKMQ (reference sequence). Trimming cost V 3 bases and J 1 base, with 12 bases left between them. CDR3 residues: CASSLGGRSNTEAFF. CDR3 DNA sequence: TGTGCCAGCAGCTTGGGTGGACGGTCGAACACTGAAGCTTTCTTT.

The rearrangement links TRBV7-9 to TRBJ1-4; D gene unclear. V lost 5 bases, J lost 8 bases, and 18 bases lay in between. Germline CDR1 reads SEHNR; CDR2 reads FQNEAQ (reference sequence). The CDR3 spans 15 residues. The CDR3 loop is CASSPTPSGWEKLFF. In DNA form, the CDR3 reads TGTGCCAGCAGCCCCACCCCCTCGGGGTGGGAAAAACTGTTTTTT.

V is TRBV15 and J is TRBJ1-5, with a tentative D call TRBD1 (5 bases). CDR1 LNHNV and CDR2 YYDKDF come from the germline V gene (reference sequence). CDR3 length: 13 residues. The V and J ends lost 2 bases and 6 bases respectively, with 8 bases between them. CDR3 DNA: TGTGCCACCAGCAGAACAAGGGGTCAGCCCCAGCATTTT. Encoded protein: CATSRTRGQPQHF.

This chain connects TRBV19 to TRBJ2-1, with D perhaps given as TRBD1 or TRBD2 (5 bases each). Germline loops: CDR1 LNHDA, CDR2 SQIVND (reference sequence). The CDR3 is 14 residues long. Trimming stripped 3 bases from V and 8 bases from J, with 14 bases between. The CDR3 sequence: CASSIIWGWYEQFF. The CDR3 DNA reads TGTGCCAGTAGTATTATCTGGGGGTGGTATGAGCAGTTCTTC. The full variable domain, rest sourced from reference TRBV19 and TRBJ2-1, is DGGITQSPKYLFRKEGQNVTLSCEQNLNHDAMYWYRQDPGQGLRLIYYSQIVNDFQKGDIAEGYSVSREKKESFPLTVTSAQKNPTAFYLCASSIIWGWYEQFFGPGTRLTVL.

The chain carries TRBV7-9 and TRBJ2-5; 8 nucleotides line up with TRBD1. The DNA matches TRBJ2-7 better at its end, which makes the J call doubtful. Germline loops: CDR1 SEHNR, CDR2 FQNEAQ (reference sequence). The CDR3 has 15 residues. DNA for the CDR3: TGTGCCAGCAGCCAGGTGGGGACAGGCTACTACGAGCAGTACTTC. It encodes CASSQVGTGYYEQYF.

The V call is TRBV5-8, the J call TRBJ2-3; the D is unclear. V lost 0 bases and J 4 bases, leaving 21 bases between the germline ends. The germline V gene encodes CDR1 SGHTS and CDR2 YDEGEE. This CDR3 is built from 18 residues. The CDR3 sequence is CASSLVLGRLQVADTQYF. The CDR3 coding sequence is TGTGCCAGCAGCTTGGTTTTGGGTAGACTCCAGGTCGCAGATACGCAGTATTTT.

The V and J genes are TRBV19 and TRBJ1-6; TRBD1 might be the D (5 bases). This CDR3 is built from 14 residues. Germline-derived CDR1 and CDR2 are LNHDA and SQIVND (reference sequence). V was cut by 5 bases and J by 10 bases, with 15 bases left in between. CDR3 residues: CASSGDGLGSPLHF. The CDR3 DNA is TGTGCCAGTAGTGGGGACGGCCTTGGGTCACCCCTCCACTTT.

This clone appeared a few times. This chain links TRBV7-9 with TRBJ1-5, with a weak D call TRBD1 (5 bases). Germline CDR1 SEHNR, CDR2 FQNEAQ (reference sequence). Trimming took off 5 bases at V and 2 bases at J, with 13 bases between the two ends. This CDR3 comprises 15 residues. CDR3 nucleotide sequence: TGTGCCAGCAGCCCCCCGGGGCCCGGCAATCAGCCCCAGCATTTT. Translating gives CASSPPGPGNQPQHF.

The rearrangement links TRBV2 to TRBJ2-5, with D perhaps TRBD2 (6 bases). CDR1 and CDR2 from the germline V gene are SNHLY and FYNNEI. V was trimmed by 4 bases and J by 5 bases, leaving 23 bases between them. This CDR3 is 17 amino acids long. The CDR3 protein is CASSGGVSREYEETQYF. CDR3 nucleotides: TGTGCCAGCAGTGGAGGCGTCTCTCGGGAGTATGAGGAGACCCAGTACTTC.

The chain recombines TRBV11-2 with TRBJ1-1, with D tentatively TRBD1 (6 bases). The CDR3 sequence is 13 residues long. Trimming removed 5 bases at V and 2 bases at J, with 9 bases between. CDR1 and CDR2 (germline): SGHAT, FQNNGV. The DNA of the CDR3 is TGTGCCAGCAGCGGGACAATCAACACTGAAGCTTTCTTT. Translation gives CASSGTINTEAFF.

The CDR3 is CSVEEGGSEKLFF. Written as DNA, the CDR3 is TGCAGCGTTGAAGAGGGGGGTAGCGAAAAACTGTTTTTT. The chain employs TRBV29-1 and TRBJ1-4; tentatively, D is TRBD1 (5 bases). The V gene lost 0 bases and the J gene lost 8 bases, with 10 bases spanning the gap. The CDR3 length is 13 residues. The germline V gene encodes CDR1 SQVTM and CDR2 ANQGSEA.

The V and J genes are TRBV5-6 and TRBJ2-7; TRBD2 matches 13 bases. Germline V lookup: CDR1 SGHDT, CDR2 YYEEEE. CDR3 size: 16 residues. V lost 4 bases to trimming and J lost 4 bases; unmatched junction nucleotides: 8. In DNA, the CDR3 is TGTGCCAGCAGCCAGGGACTAGCGGGGACGCGATACGAGCAGTACTTC. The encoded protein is CASSQGLAGTRYEQYF.

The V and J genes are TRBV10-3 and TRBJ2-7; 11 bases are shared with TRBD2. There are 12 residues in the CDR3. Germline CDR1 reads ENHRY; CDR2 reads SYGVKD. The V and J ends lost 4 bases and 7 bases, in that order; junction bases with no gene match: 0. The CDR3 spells CAISGTSGEQYF. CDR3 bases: TGTGCCATCAGTGGGACTAGCGGGGAGCAGTACTTC.

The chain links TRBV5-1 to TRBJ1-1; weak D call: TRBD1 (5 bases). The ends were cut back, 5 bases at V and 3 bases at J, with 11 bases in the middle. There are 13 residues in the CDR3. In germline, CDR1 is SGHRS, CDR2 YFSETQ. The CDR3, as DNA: TGCGCCAGCAGTTTCTGGGACGACACTGAAGCTTTCTTT. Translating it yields CASSFWDDTEAFF.

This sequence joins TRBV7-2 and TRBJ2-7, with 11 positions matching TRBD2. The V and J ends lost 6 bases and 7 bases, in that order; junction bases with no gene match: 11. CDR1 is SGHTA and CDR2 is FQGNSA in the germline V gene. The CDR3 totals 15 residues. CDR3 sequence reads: CASRDGTSGFREQYF. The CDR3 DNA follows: TGTGCCAGCAGGGATGGGACTAGCGGCTTTCGAGAGCAGTACTTC.

The DNA for the CDR3 is TGTGCCAGCAGAGCACCCGGGACTAGCGCCTACAATGAGCAGTTCTTC. Protein sequence: CASRAPGTSAYNEQFF. The J gene is TRBJ2-1, the V gene TRBV2, with TRBD2 matching over 10 bases. Germline trimming cut 6 bases from V and 2 bases from J; bases unmatched to any gene: 7. Germline lookup yields CDR1 SNHLY and CDR2 FYNNEI. The length of the CDR3 is 16 residues.

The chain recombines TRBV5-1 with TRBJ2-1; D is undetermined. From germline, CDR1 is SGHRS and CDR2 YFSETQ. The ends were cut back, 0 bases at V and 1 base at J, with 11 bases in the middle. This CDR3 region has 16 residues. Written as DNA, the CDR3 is TGCGCCAGCAGCTTGGGGGGTGGATCTTCCTACAATGAGCAGTTCTTC. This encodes CASSLGGGSSYNEQFF.

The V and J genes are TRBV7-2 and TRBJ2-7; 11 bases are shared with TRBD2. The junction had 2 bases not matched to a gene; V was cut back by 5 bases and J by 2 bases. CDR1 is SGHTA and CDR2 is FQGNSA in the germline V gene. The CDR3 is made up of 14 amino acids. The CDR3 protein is CASSGLAGPYEQYF. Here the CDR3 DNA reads TGTGCCAGCAGCGGACTAGCGGGCCCCTACGAGCAGTACTTC.

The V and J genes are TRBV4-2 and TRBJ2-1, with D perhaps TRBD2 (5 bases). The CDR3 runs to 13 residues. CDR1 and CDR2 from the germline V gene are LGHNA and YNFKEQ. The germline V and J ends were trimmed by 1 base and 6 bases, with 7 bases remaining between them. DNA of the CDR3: TGTGCCAGCAGCCAAGGGCTAGCCAATGAGCAGTTCTTC. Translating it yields CASSQGLANEQFF.

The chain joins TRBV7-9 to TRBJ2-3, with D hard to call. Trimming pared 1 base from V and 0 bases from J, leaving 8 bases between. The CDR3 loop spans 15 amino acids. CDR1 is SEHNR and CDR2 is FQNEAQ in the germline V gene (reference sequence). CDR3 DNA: TGTGCCAGCAGCTTAGGGTCCCGTAGCACAGATACGCAGTATTTT. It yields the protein CASSLGSRSTDTQYF.

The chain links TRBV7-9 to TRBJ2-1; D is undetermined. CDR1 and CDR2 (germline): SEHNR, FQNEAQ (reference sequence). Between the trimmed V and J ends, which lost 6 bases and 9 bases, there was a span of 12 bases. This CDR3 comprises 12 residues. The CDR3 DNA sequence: TGTGCCAGCAGTTTCCCTACGGGTGAGCAGTTCTTC. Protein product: CASSFPTGEQFF. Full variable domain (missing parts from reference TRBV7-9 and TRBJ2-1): DTGVSQNPRHKITKRGQNVTFRCDPISEHNRLYWYRQTLGQGPEFLTYFQNEAQLEKSRLLSDRFSAERPKGSFSTLEIQRTEQGDSAMYLCASSFPTGEQFFGPGTRLTVL.

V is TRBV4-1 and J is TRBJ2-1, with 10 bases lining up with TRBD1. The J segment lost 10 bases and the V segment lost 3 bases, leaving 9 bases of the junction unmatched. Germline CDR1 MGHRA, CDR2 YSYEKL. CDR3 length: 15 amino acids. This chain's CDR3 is CASSQIGTGAGEQFF. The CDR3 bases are TGCGCCAGCAGCCAGATCGGGACAGGGGCGGGGGAGCAGTTCTTC.

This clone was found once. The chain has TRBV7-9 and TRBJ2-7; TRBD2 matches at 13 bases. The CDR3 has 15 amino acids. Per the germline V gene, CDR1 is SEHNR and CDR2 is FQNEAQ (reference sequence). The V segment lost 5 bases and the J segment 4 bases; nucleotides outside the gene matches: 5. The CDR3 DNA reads TGTGCCAGCAGCCCGACGACTAGCGGGAGGTACGAGCAGTACTTC. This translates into CASSPTTSGRYEQYF.

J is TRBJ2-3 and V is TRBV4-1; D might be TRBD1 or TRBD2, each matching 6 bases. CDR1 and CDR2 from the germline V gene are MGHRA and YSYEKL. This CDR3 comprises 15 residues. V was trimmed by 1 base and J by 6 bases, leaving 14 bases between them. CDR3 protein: CASSQGWGAVDTQYF. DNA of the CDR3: TGCGCCAGCAGCCAAGGTTGGGGGGCAGTGGATACGCAGTATTTT.

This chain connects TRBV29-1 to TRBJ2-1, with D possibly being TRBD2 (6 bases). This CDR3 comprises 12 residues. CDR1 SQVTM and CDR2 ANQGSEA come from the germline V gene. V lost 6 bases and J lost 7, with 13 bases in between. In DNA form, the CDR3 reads TGCAGCGTGGAGGGGCTAAGGAATGAGCAGTTCTTC. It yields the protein CSVEGLRNEQFF.

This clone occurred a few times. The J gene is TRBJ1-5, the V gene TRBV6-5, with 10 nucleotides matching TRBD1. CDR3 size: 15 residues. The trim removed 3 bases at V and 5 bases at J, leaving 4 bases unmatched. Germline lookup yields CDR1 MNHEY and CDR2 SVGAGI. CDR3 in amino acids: CASSYGTGVDQPQHF. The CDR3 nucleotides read TGTGCCAGCAGTTATGGGACAGGGGTCGATCAGCCCCAGCATTTT.

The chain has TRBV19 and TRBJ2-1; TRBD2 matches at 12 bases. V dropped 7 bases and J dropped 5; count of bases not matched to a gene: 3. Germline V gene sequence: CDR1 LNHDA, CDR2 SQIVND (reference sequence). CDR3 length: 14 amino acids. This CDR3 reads CASNLAGGDNEQFF. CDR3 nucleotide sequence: TGTGCCAGTAACCTAGCGGGAGGGGACAATGAGCAGTTCTTC.

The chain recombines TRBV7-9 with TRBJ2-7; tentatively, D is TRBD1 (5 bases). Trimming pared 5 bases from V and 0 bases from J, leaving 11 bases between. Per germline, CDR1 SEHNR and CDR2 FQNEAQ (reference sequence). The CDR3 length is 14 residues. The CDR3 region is CASSPADTSYEQYF. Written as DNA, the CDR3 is TGTGCCAGCAGCCCGGCGGACACCTCCTACGAGCAGTACTTC.

CDR3 sequence: CASSFSTSGEASEQFF. CDR3 coding DNA: TGTGCCAGCAGCTTCTCGACTAGCGGGGAGGCTTCTGAGCAGTTCTTC. The chain links TRBV11-2 to TRBJ2-1, with 11 bases that match TRBD2. This CDR3 comprises 16 residues. Germline-derived CDR1 and CDR2 are SGHAT and FQNNGV. With 3 bases clipped from V and 9 bases from J, the junction kept 10 bases outside the gene matches.

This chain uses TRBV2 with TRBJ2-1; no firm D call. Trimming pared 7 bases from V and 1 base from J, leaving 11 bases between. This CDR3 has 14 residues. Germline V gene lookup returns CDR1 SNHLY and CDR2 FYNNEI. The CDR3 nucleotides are TGTGCCAGCAAGCTACCCGGGTCCTACAATGAGCAGTTCTTC. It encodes CASKLPGSYNEQFF.

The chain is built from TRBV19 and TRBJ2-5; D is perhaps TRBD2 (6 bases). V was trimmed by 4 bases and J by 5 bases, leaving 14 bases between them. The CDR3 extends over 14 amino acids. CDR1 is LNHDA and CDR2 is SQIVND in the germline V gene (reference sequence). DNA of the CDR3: TGTGCCAGTAGTACCCTTTCCCGGGGGGAGACCCAGTACTTC. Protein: CASSTLSRGETQYF.

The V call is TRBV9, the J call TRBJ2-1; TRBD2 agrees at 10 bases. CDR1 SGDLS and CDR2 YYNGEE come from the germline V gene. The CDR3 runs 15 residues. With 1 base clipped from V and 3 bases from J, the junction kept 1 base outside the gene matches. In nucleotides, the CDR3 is TGTGCCAGCAGCGTAACTAGCGGGGACTACAATGAGCAGTTCTTC. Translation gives CASSVTSGDYNEQFF.